This TCR beta chain was recorded in a study of control samples from healthy donors and cancer patients. Libraries were prepared by immunoSEQ multiplex PCR; TCRdb keeps only in-frame clonotypes and omits some of them. The table shows under 100,000 clones, with roughly 89% occurring only once. The CDR3 has 16 amino acids. V was pared by 10 bases and J by 1 base, with 21 bases between. Per germline, CDR1 MNHEY and CDR2 SVGEGT. This TCR derives from a woman in her fifties or sixties with colorectal cancer. The chain joins TRBV6-2 or TRBV6-3 to TRBJ2-3, with D perhaps matching TRBD2 (6 bases). Sequenced material: PBMCs. CDR3 loop: CATTPLRGEGTDTQYF. The CDR3 DNA is TGTGCCACCACCCCTTTACGCGGGGAAGGCACAGATACGCAGTATTTT.